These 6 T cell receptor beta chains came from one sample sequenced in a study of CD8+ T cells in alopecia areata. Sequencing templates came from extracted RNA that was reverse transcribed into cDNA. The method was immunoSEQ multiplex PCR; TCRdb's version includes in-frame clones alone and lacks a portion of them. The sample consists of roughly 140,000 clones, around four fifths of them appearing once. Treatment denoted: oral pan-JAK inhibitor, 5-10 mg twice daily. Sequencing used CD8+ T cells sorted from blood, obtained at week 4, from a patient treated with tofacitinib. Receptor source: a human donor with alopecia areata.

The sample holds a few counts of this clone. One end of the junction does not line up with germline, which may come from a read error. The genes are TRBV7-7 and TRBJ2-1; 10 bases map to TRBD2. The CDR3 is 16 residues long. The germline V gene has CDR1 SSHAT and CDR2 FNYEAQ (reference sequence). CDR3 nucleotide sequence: TGTGCTAGCAGCCGAAGCGGGGGGGCGTCCTACAATGAGCAGTTCTTC. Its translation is CASSRSGGASYNEQFF. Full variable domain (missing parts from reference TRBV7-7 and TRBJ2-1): GAGVSQSPRYKVTKRGQDVTLRCDPISSHATLYWYQQALGQGPEFLTYFNYEAQPDKSGLPSDRFSAERPEGSISTLTIQRTEQRDSAMYRCASSRSGGASYNEQFFGPGTRLTVL.

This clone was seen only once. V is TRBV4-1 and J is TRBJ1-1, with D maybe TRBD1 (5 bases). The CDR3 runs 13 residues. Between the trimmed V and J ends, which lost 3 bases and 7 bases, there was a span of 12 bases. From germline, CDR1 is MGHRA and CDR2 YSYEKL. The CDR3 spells CASSQAWDGEAFF. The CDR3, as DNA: TGCGCCAGCAGCCAGGCCTGGGACGGTGAAGCTTTCTTT.

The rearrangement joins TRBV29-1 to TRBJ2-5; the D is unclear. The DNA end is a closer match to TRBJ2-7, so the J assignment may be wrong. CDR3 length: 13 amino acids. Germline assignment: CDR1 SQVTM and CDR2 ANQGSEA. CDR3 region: CSVVWQNSYEQYF. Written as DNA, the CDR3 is TGCAGCGTTGTGTGGCAGAACTCCTACGAGCAGTACTTC.

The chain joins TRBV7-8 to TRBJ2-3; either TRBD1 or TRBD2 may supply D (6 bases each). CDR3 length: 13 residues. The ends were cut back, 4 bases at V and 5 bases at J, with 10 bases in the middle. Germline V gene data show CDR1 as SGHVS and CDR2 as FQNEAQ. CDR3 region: CASSWGAGDTQYF. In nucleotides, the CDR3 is TGTGCCAGCAGCTGGGGGGCTGGAGATACGCAGTATTTT.

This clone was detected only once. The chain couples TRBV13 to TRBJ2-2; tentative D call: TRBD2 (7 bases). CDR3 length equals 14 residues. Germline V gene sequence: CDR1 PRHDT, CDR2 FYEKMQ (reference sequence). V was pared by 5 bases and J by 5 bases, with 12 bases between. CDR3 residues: CASSHREGTGELFF. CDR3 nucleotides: TGTGCCAGCAGCCACAGGGAGGGGACCGGGGAGCTGTTTTTT. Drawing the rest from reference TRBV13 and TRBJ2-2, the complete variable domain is AAGVIQSPRHLIKEKRETATLKCYPIPRHDTVYWYQQGPGQDPQFLISFYEKMQSDKGSIPDRFSAQQFSDYHSELNMSSLELGDSALYFCASSHREGTGELFFGEGSRLTVL.

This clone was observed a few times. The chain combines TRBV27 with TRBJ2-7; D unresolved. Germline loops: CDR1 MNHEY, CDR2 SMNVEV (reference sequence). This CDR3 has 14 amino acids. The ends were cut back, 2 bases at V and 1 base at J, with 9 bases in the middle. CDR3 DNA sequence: TGTGCCAGCAGTTTAGGGATCGGATCCTACGAGCAGTACTTC. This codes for CASSLGIGSYEQYF.